This T cell receptor beta chain comes out of a study of shared clonotypes between healthy human individuals. Notes on this clone: Its matching antigen is unknown. Other DNA sequences in the same sample also yield this CDR3.

This CDR3 contains 12 residues. The ends were cut back, 3 bases at V and 4 bases at J, with 6 bases in the middle. CDR1 is SEHNR and CDR2 is FQNEAQ in the germline V gene (reference sequence). Study-level results: Sampling included only blood; tissue repertoires likely differ.

Original processing methods: As immunoSEQ supplied junction-only sequences (without quality scores), filtering differed. Produced via immunoSEQ multiplex PCR; TCRdb's table is partial and in-frame only. The V and J calls and clone size are taken from that table; D and trimming were inferred from the DNA. Of approximately 2,300,000 clones listed, 85% to 95% are singletons. The sample taken for sequencing was naive CD4+ T cells from PBMCs. Subset in this sample: CD45RA+ positively selected. The chain has TRBV7-9 and TRBJ2-5; D remains ambiguous. The source of this sequence is a young man in good health. Some clones in this sample may be carry-over from other donors' samples. This CDR3 reads CASSLIGETQYF. Written as DNA, the CDR3 is TGTGCCAGCAGCTTGATAGGAGAGACCCAGTACTTC.